Included here is one TCR beta chain sequence, with context. Its specificity is not known. Each patient's relapse followed autologous stem cell transplantation, and brentuximab vedotin exposure varied. Complete response, partial response or progressive disease were the best responses. Assay used: immunoSEQ multiplex PCR; TCRdb lists only in-frame clones, some missing. This table has 90,000 to 100,000 clones, about four fifths appearing once. This sample was included in a study of PD-1 blockade in classical Hodgkin lymphoma. Study information: With a 2-week interval, patients received intravenous nivolumab at 3 mg/kg. Whole-study findings and limits: Patients who responded completely had about the same baseline diversity as newly diagnosed patients. Relapsed/refractory patients reportedly had the lowest baseline TCR diversity, below newly diagnosed patients, who were below healthy donors.

V lost 5 bases, J lost 5 bases, and 7 bases stayed unmatched. The CDR3 has 14 residues. Germline V gene data show CDR1 as SNHLY and CDR2 as FYNNEI. The source of this sequence is a human donor with classical Hodgkin lymphoma. The genes are TRBV2 and TRBJ1-2; the match to TRBD1 covers 8 bases. The sample here was peripheral blood mononuclear cells (PBMCs), taken before the second cycle of nivolumab. CDR3 nucleotides: TGTGCCAGCAGTTCGGACAGGGTGCGGTATGGCTACACCTTC. Its protein product is CASSSDRVRYGYTF.